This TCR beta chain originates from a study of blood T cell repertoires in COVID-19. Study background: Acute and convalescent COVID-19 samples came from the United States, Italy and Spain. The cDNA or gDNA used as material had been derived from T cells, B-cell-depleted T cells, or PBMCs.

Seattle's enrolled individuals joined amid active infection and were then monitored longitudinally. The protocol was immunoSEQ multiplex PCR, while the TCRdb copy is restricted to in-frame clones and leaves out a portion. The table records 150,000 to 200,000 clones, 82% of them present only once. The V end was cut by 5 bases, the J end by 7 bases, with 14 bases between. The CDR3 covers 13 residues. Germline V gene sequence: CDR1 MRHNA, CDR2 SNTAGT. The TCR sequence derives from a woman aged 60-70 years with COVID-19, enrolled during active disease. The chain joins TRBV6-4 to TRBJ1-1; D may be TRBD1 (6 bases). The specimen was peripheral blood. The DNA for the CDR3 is TGTGCCAGCAGTAGACACGAAGGGGGTGAAGCTTTCTTT. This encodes CASSRHEGGEAFF.